What follows describes a single T cell receptor (beta chain). Antigen specificity is unknown. At one end the junction does not follow the germline gene, possibly because of a read error. The sample belongs to a study of T-cell memory formation after mild COVID-19. Overall study context: TCR clusters were mostly donor specific. Study outcomes and limitations: CD4+ contracting clones were found mainly in CM and EM, and CD8+ ones in EMRA. Some clones that responded turned up in pre-infection memory, which suggests that cross-reactive memory joined in.

UMIs and sample barcodes were carried by the TCR alpha and TCR beta cDNA libraries that 5'RACE produced using constant-segment primers. TCRdb ran MiXCR on the 5' RACE reads and lists one entry per CDR3 protein. The repertoire holds over 250,000 distinct CDR3 sequences, with more than 15% as singletons. Germline loops: CDR1 SSHAT, CDR2 FNYEAQ (reference sequence). The CDR3 is 15 residues long. This sequence joins TRBV7-7 and TRBJ2-1, with TRBD2 matching over 13 bases. The sequence was collected from a man in his late teens or twenties who had mild COVID-19 (a few samples of this study predate the infection). Cell type and time point are not known. The material sequenced was PBMCs or a T cell subset sorted from them (not recorded which). This chain's CDR3 is CASSPGLAGSDEQFF. CDR3 coding DNA: TGTGCTAGCAGCCCGGGACTAGCGGGGTCCGATGAGCAGTTCTTC.